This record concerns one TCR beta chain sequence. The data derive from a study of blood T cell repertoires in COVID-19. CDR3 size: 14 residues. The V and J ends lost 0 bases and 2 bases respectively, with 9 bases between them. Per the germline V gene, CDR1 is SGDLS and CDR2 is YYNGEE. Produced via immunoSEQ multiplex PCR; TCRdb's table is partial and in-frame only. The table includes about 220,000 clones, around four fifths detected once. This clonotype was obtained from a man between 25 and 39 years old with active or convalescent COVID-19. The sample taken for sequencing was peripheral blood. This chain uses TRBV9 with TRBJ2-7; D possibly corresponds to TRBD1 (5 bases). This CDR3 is CASSVDQGPYEQYF. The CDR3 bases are TGTGCCAGCAGCGTAGACCAGGGCCCCTACGAGCAGTACTTC.